The 21 T cell receptor beta chains given below trace back to one sample, sequenced in a study of blood T cell repertoires in COVID-19. Sequencing was performed with immunoSEQ multiplex PCR; in TCRdb, only in-frame clones are kept and a portion is missing. This table holds 200,000 to 250,000 clones, 80% found once. The sequenced material came from peripheral blood. The receptors were sampled from a woman aged 70 to 79 with acute or convalescent COVID-19.

V is TRBV29-1 and J is TRBJ2-5; a weak D match, TRBD2 (5 bases). CDR3 size: 14 residues. Looked up from germline, CDR1 is SQVTM and CDR2 is ANQGSEA. Trimming pared 4 bases from V and 5 bases from J, leaving 17 bases between. CDR3 nucleotides: TGCAGCGTTGGGAGGCAGACCTTTGGGGAGACCCAGTACTTC. Amino acid sequence: CSVGRQTFGETQYF.

This clone has more than one count but fewer than ten. A read error may account for a junction end that differs from germline. The chain recombines TRBV12-3 or TRBV12-4 with TRBJ1-2; tentatively, D is TRBD1 (6 bases). The CDR3 loop spans 11 amino acids. CDR3 in amino acids: CASSSGGSPLF. As DNA, the CDR3 is TGTGCCAGCAGTTCGGGGGGCTCACCCCTATTC.

This clone appeared once. The rearrangement joins TRBV13 to TRBJ2-2; the D gene is possibly TRBD1 (6 bases). V was clipped by 3 bases and J by 1 base, with 12 bases between them. Germline V gene data show CDR1 as PRHDT and CDR2 as FYEKMQ (reference sequence). The CDR3 is made up of 16 amino acids. The CDR3 DNA reads TGTGCCAGCAGCTTGACCTGGGGGCAGAACACCGGGGAGCTGTTTTTT. Protein product: CASSLTWGQNTGELFF. Filled out from reference TRBV13 and TRBJ2-2, the complete variable domain reads AAGVIQSPRHLIKEKRETATLKCYPIPRHDTVYWYQQGPGQDPQFLISFYEKMQSDKGSIPDRFSAQQFSDYHSELNMSSLELGDSALYFCASSLTWGQNTGELFFGEGSRLTVL.

The rearrangement uses TRBV10-1 and TRBJ2-6; 9 positions agree with TRBD1. This CDR3 comprises 16 residues. CDR1 is WNHNN, CDR2 SYGVQD, per germline (reference sequence). V trimming: 6 bases; J trimming: 2 bases; junction bases outside the gene matches: 5. In DNA, the CDR3 is TGCGCCAGCAGGCAGACAGGGGGGCCTGGGGCCAACGTCCTGACTTTC. Translation: CASRQTGGPGANVLTF.

V gene TRBV19 combines with J gene TRBJ1-4; D is undetermined. This CDR3 contains 15 residues. V was clipped by 3 bases and J by 3 bases, with 11 bases between them. Germline loops: CDR1 LNHDA, CDR2 SQIVND (reference sequence). The CDR3 DNA is TGTGCCAGTAGTATGTCGCCAGGCCCTAATGAAAAACTGTTTTTT. This encodes CASSMSPGPNEKLFF. The full variable domain, completed using reference TRBV19 and TRBJ1-4, is DGGITQSPKYLFRKEGQNVTLSCEQNLNHDAMYWYRQDPGQGLRLIYYSQIVNDFQKGDIAEGYSVSREKKESFPLTVTSAQKNPTAFYLCASSMSPGPNEKLFFGSGTQLSVL.

The chain uses TRBV5-1 and TRBJ1-3; D not resolved. CDR1 and CDR2 from the germline V gene are SGHRS and YFSETQ. The CDR3 runs to 14 residues. V shed 3 bases and J shed 2 bases, with 9 bases lying between them. In DNA form, the CDR3 reads TGCGCCAGCAGCTACGACGGGGCTGGAAACACCATATATTTT. Protein sequence: CASSYDGAGNTIYF.

This chain uses TRBV2 with TRBJ1-1; D gene ambiguous. Trimming pared 3 bases from V and 5 bases from J, leaving 10 bases between. In germline, CDR1 is SNHLY, CDR2 FYNNEI. The length of the CDR3 is 13 residues. CDR3 sequence reads: CASSERVGTEAFF. The CDR3 nucleotides read TGTGCCAGCAGTGAGAGGGTAGGGACTGAAGCTTTCTTT.

This chain links TRBV18 with TRBJ2-5; the match to TRBD1 covers 8 bases. The CDR3 is 14 residues long. The germline V gene encodes CDR1 KGHSH and CDR2 LQKENI. With V trimmed by 4 bases and J by 5 bases, 6 bases remained unmatched. CDR3 DNA: TGTGCCAGCTCACGCCAACAGGGGGAGGAGACCCAGTACTTC. Residues: CASSRQQGEETQYF.

The V call is TRBV5-1, the J call TRBJ2-3; the D is unclear. The CDR3 totals 16 residues. Germline-derived CDR1 and CDR2 are SGHRS and YFSETQ. The V and J ends lost 0 bases and 2 bases respectively, with 13 bases between them. The CDR3, as DNA: TGCGCCAGCAGCTTGGGGCCCCTCCAATACACAGATACGCAGTATTTT. It yields the protein CASSLGPLQYTDTQYF.

Written as DNA, the CDR3 is TGTGCCAGCAGACCCGGGGGGGCCCAAGAGACCCAGTACTTC. Its translation: CASRPGGAQETQYF. The V and J genes are TRBV6-5 and TRBJ2-5; TRBD2 matches at 8 bases. This CDR3 contains 14 residues. In germline, CDR1 is MNHEY, CDR2 SVGAGI. V lost 6 bases, J lost 1 base, and 4 bases stayed unmatched.

For this clone: The sample carries other DNA sequences with the same CDR3. The chain couples TRBV6-1 to TRBJ2-5; 16 bases are a match to TRBD2. The CDR3 contains 18 residues. CDR1 is MNHNS and CDR2 is SASEGT in the germline V gene. With 2 bases clipped from V and 5 bases from J, the junction kept 8 bases outside the gene matches. The chain's CDR3 is CASSEFPGLAGGRETQYF. The CDR3 DNA follows: TGTGCCAGCAGTGAATTCCCGGGACTAGCGGGGGGGCGGGAGACCCAGTACTTC.

V gene TRBV24-1 combines with J gene TRBJ2-5; 8 positions agree with TRBD1. Germline lookup yields CDR1 KGHDR and CDR2 SFDVKD. Trimming at V came to 4 bases and at J to 4 bases, leaving 4 bases not matched to a gene. CDR3 size: 14 residues. The CDR3 here is CATSEPDRGETQYF. The CDR3 bases are TGTGCCACCAGTGAACCCGACAGGGGAGAGACCCAGTACTTC.

This rearrangement joins TRBV19 to TRBJ1-2; D is ambiguous. Deletions cut 1 base from V and 7 bases from J, with 7 bases between. In germline, CDR1 is LNHDA, CDR2 SQIVND (reference sequence). CDR3 length: 12 amino acids. Here the CDR3 reads CASSIAVSGYTF. The CDR3 coding sequence is TGTGCCAGTAGTATAGCCGTCAGTGGCTACACCTTC.

This clone was observed a few times. The chain links TRBV6-1 to TRBJ2-7, with D maybe TRBD1 (6 bases). CDR1 and CDR2 (germline): MNHNS, SASEGT. The V gene lost 2 bases and the J gene lost 7 bases, with 12 bases spanning the gap. CDR3 length: 13 residues. CDR3 DNA sequence: TGTGCCAGCAGTGAATTGGGCAGGGGTGAGCAGTACTTC. Translated, it gives CASSELGRGEQYF.

The J gene is TRBJ2-2, the V gene TRBV3-1 (or the pseudogene TRBV3-2); 7 positions agree with TRBD1. This CDR3 comprises 14 residues. Germline assignment: CDR1 LGHDT and CDR2 YNNKEL (reference sequence). Trimming removed 3 bases from V and 4 bases from J; junction bases left unmatched: 2. Here the CDR3 reads CASSQGQPTGELFF. The CDR3 DNA reads TGTGCCAGCAGCCAGGGACAGCCCACCGGGGAGCTGTTTTTT.

Written as DNA, the CDR3 is TGTGCCAGCAGACCAGGTTCGGGGGCAACTAATGAAAAACTGTTTTTT. Translating gives CASRPGSGATNEKLFF. The chain links TRBV7-9 to TRBJ1-4; a possible D gene is TRBD1 (5 bases). This CDR3 is built from 16 residues. Germline values: CDR1 SEHNR, CDR2 FQNEAQ (reference sequence). Trimming removed 6 bases at V and 0 bases at J, with 14 bases between.

The V gene is TRBV30, the J gene TRBJ1-5; the match to TRBD1 covers 11 bases. Germline V gives CDR1 GTSNPN, CDR2 SVGIG (reference sequence). V shed 1 base and J 6 bases; nucleotides not matched to a gene: 2. This CDR3 is built from 14 residues. The CDR3 region is CAWSGGTGGQPQHF. CDR3 DNA: TGTGCCTGGAGTGGGGGGACAGGGGGTCAGCCCCAGCATTTT.

The rearrangement links TRBV19 to TRBJ2-7, with D perhaps matching TRBD1 (5 bases). CDR3 length equals 13 residues. V lost 5 bases and J lost 4, with 12 bases in between. From germline, CDR1 is LNHDA and CDR2 SQIVND (reference sequence). DNA for the CDR3: TGTGCCAGTAGTGGTCAGGGTCGGTACGAGCAGTACTTC. Translation: CASSGQGRYEQYF.

The chain recombines TRBV10-3 with TRBJ2-3; D perhaps matches TRBD1 (6 bases). This CDR3 is 13 amino acids long. Germline assignment: CDR1 ENHRY and CDR2 SYGVKD. Trimming pared 5 bases from V and 4 bases from J, leaving 10 bases between. The CDR3 region has the DNA TGTGCCATCAGTCGACAGGACCCAGATACGCAGTATTTT. This translates into CAISRQDPDTQYF.

The chain has TRBV6-5 and TRBJ1-1; D may be TRBD1 (6 bases). The V gene lost 6 bases and the J gene lost 11 bases, with 13 bases spanning the gap. The CDR3 runs 11 residues. CDR1 and CDR2 from the germline V gene are MNHEY and SVGAGI. The CDR3 reads CASRTGQMAFF. The CDR3 bases are TGTGCCAGCAGAACAGGACAGATGGCTTTCTTT.

This chain uses TRBV2 with TRBJ1-4, with 7 bases that match TRBD1. The J segment lost 5 bases and the V segment lost 5 bases, leaving 8 bases of the junction unmatched. Germline V CDR1 and CDR2: SNHLY, FYNNEI. This CDR3 is built from 15 residues. The CDR3: CASSLDRVKNEKLFF. CDR3 DNA: TGTGCCAGCAGTCTTGACAGGGTCAAGAATGAAAAACTGTTTTTT. The whole variable domain, filled in from reference TRBV2 and TRBJ1-4, reads EPEVTQTPSHQVTQMGQEVILRCVPISNHLYFYWYRQILGQKVEFLVSFYNNEISEKSEIFDDQFSVERPDGSNFTLKIRSTKLEDSAMYFCASSLDRVKNEKLFFGSGTQLSVL.